This record covers a single TCR beta chain. This clonotype was counted ten times or more. Its antigen specificity is not known. Per-base quality was not reported, and no clone a single base away is much larger than it. CDR3 length: 12 amino acids, cysteine to phenylalanine. Kept here is only the CDR3 DNA, which spans 36 bases and is read in frame from base 1. From a lookup of the germline V gene, CDR1 and CDR2 are MDHEN and SYDVKM. V loses 6 bases of germline sequence and J loses 4 bases, and the interval between the two ends is 9 bases. Full-length TCR variable regions were amplified by 5' RACE PCR using constant-region reverse primers, and then by semi-nested PCR using Nested Universal Primer A. The ReliaPrep RNA Cell Miniprep System was used to extract total RNA, which was then reverse transcribed into 5'RACE-ready cDNA with the SMARTer RACE 5'/3' Kit. Multiplex adaptors were used to barcode full-length TCR alpha and beta libraries, and the barcoded libraries were sequenced on an Illumina MiSeq. The source study handled its data this way. For each of nine subset-tissue groups, sequencing data from the five patients were combined, and the groups were compared by unsupervised clustering of TCR gene usage. The Morisita-Horn index was used to calculate repertoire similarity, with shared sequences weighted by how much each contributed to each repertoire. Through fastp at Q25 and MiXCR, TCRdb rebuilt clones from the public reads, retaining in-frame beta chains. Each CDR3 protein gets just one entry, which takes the most common genes and DNA from the rows behind it. These V and J calls are TCRdb output, not the study's own analysis. Counted in this sample were about 43,000 distinct CDR3 sequences; roughly 23% of them appeared once. Roughly 4.5% of the sample is taken by the ten largest.

The data are from a study (dated by TCRdb to 2013 to 2016). With respect to the entire study: The study examined whether tumor-infiltrating Tregs in breast cancer are drawn from blood Tregs or arise in situ by conversion from other CD4+ T cell subsets.

Cells that were CD4+CD25+CD127-/low were the ones isolated as Tregs. Tregs, naive and memory CD4+ T cells from tumor, blood and ipsilateral draining lymph nodes of a handful of breast cancer patients underwent full-length TCR alpha and beta sequencing. Tumor tissue, along with lymph nodes from ipsilateral axillary dissection, was perfused with PBS, minced, and then digested using collagenase I and hyaluronidase. Ficoll density gradient centrifugation was used to isolate mononuclear cells from either lymph nodes or under 65 ml of peripheral blood. Sorted cell populations were confirmed by FACS to exceed 90% purity. What the work shows at the level of the full study, not this receptor alone: Rather than covering whole repertoires, validation in the larger cohort was restricted to a single TCR beta V-J rearrangement. The greatest overlap of tumor-infiltrating Treg TCR alpha and beta sequences was observed with tumor naive CD4+ T cells, followed by blood naive CD4+ T cells. Tumor memory CD4+ T cell TCR gene usage clustered with blood and lymph node memory CD4+ cells and lymph node naive CD4+ cells.

The specimen was Tregs sorted from a lymph node. Recombination joined TRBV28 with TRBJ1-2, with the D gene uncertain. The receptor comes from a female donor with breast cancer. CDR3 sequence: CASRSRIYGYTF. In nucleotide form, the sequence is TGTGCCAGCAGGTCGCGGATCTATGGCTACACCTTC.